This T cell receptor beta chain is from a study of shared clonotypes between healthy human individuals. Looking at the study overall: Serving as donors were two women and a few men, whose ages spanned 18 to 49.

The authors ran the assay at deep level. The method was immunoSEQ multiplex PCR; TCRdb's version includes in-frame clones alone and lacks a portion of them. Among hundreds of thousands of clones listed, about 76% were seen once. V was trimmed by 5 bases and J by 2 bases, leaving 21 bases between them. Germline V gene data show CDR1 as SEHNR and CDR2 as FQNEAQ (reference sequence). This CDR3 region has 17 residues. Every donor was a Caucasian adult from Nashville, Tennessee. This TCR was recovered from a woman aged 40 to 50 in good health. Some clones in this sample may be carry-over from other donors' samples. This sequence joins TRBV7-9 and TRBJ2-5, with D perhaps assigned TRBD1 or TRBD2 (5 bases each). Material: PBMCs. This CDR3 is CASSPLMGVRRQETQYF. The DNA for the CDR3 is TGTGCCAGCAGCCCGCTCATGGGGGTCCGAAGGCAAGAGACCCAGTACTTC.